This TCR beta chain was obtained from a study of T cell repertoires in cytomegalovirus infection. This clonotype occurred many times. The antigen is not known. Losses at the gene ends were 2 bases for V and 0 bases for J; bases not matched to a gene: 3. The germline gives CDR1 MDHEN, CDR2 SYDVKM. This CDR3 spans 15 amino acids. Whole-study results and caveats: Dominating the ex vivo response were TCR beta clonotypes that were CMV-specific and HLA-C-restricted.

One entry per CDR3 protein, called by TCRdb with MiXCR from the reads. Among about 920,000 distinct CDR3 sequences, approximately 31% were seen once, and the ten largest hold roughly 12%. Sample: cultured CD8+ T cells from PBMCs, taken from culture after CMV antigen stimulation. The chain links TRBV28 to TRBJ1-2, with 7 bases aligning to TRBD1. The clonotype was recovered from a human donor in good health (CMV status not recorded). Some clones in this sample may be carry-over from other donors' samples. The CDR3 DNA sequence: TGTGCCAGCAGTTTAGGGGGACAGCCTAACTATGGCTACACCTTC. Amino acid sequence: CASSLGGQPNYGYTF.